Below, 10 T cell receptor beta chains from the same sample are listed, as sequenced in a study of identical twins. TCRdb redid the calling of the 5' RACE reads with MiXCR, one entry per CDR3 protein. The sample includes about 570,000 distinct CDR3 sequences, more than 9% of them seen just once. The sample was also reused in another study, on yellow fever vaccine responses in identical twins.

The sequenced material came from PBMCs. Receptors were obtained from a woman under 30 in good health.

This CDR3 reads CAGGQGYSYEQYF. The CDR3 nucleotides read TGTGCCGGAGGACAGGGGTACTCCTACGAGCAGTACTTC. The rearrangement joins TRBV6-2 or TRBV6-3 to TRBJ2-7; 9 nucleotides agree with TRBD1. From germline, CDR1 is MNHEY and CDR2 SVGEGT. This CDR3 has 13 residues. V dropped 11 bases and J dropped 0; count of bases not matched to a gene: 5.

This clonotype was counted at least ten times. The chain uses TRBV6-1 and TRBJ2-7; D perhaps matches TRBD2 (6 bases). This CDR3 has 15 amino acids. Looked up from germline, CDR1 is MNHNS and CDR2 is SASEGT. V lost 5 bases and J lost 5, with 19 bases in between. The CDR3 DNA reads as TGTGCCAGCAGTCCGTCGCGGGACCCTCAGCACGAGCAGTACTTC. Its protein is CASSPSRDPQHEQYF.

This clonotype was counted a few times. The gene calls are TRBV6-5 and TRBJ2-1, with TRBD2 matching over 7 bases. V was clipped by 4 bases and J by 7 bases; unmatched bases: 13. This CDR3 comprises 16 residues. Germline V CDR1 and CDR2: MNHEY, SVGAGI. CDR3 residues: CASSSRRGSEKNEQFF. The CDR3 nucleotides are TGTGCCAGCAGTTCCCGTCGCGGGAGTGAGAAAAATGAGCAGTTCTTC.

This clonotype was observed many times. The V and J genes are TRBV24-1 and TRBJ2-3; D may be TRBD1 or TRBD2 (6 bases each). Trimming removed 3 bases at V and 5 bases at J, with 20 bases between. The CDR3 is 17 amino acids. CDR1 is KGHDR and CDR2 is SFDVKD in the germline V gene. The CDR3, as DNA: TGTGCCACCAGTGATCCCCTTGAGCGTGAGGGGGGAGATACGCAGTATTTT. Protein: CATSDPLEREGGDTQYF.

This clonotype has at least ten counts. This chain links TRBV5-6 with TRBJ2-7; TRBD1 might be the D (5 bases). The CDR3 extends over 13 amino acids. Germline CDR1 and CDR2: SGHDT and YYEEEE. The V end lost 0 bases, the J end lost 6 bases, and 10 bases lay between the germline ends. The DNA for the CDR3 is TGTGCCAGCAGCTTGGAGGGGTACGGCGAGCAGTACTTC. Translating it yields CASSLEGYGEQYF. Complete variable domain (other parts from reference TRBV5-6 and TRBJ2-7): DAGVTQSPTHLIKTRGQQVTLRCSPKSGHDTVSWYQQALGQGPQFIFQYYEEEERQRGNFPDRFSGHQFPNYSSELNVNALLLGDSALYLCASSLEGYGEQYFGPGTRLTVT.

The gene calls are TRBV2 and TRBJ2-1; the D gene is possibly TRBD1 (7 bases). Germline loops: CDR1 SNHLY, CDR2 FYNNEI. CDR3 length: 12 amino acids. With 9 bases removed from V and 4 bases from J, the gap between germline ends came to 10 bases. Here the CDR3 reads CAREGQYNEQFF. CDR3 sequence (DNA): TGTGCCAGGGAGGGACAGTACAATGAGCAGTTCTTC.

The chain couples TRBV2 to TRBJ2-1, with 10 bases fitting TRBD2. The CDR3 covers 16 residues. Per germline, CDR1 SNHLY and CDR2 FYNNEI. V shed 3 bases and J 8 bases; nucleotides not matched to a gene: 10. CDR3 DNA: TGTGCCAGCAGTGAGGGGCTAGCGGGAGATTGGGATGAGCAGTTCTTC. The encoded protein is CASSEGLAGDWDEQFF.

This clonotype was found many times. The J gene is TRBJ2-3, the V gene TRBV7-2; D possibly corresponds to TRBD2 (6 bases). This CDR3 region has 14 residues. Trimming pared 2 bases from V and 9 bases from J, leaving 15 bases between. The germline gives CDR1 SGHTA, CDR2 FQGNSA. The CDR3 here is CASSLHGGANTQYF. CDR3 bases: TGTGCCAGCAGCTTACACGGGGGAGCGAACACGCAGTATTTT.

The V and J genes are TRBV24-1 and TRBJ2-5; the D call may be TRBD1 or TRBD2 (6 bases each). The length of the CDR3 is 14 residues. Looked up from germline, CDR1 is KGHDR and CDR2 is SFDVKD. Deletions cut 5 bases from V and 4 bases from J, with 13 bases between. The CDR3 spells CATSAGGRGETQYF. CDR3 DNA sequence: TGTGCCACCAGTGCTGGGGGGCGCGGAGAGACCCAGTACTTC.

The V and J genes are TRBV4-2 and TRBJ2-1; 9 bases agree with TRBD2. The CDR3 is 15 residues long. With 1 base clipped from V and 5 bases from J, the junction kept 3 bases outside the gene matches. Germline V gene sequence: CDR1 LGHNA, CDR2 YNFKEQ. This CDR3 is CASSQVGLANNEQFF. Written as DNA, the CDR3 is TGTGCCAGCAGCCAAGTCGGACTAGCGAACAATGAGCAGTTCTTC.